Each of the 26 T cell receptor beta chains below was sequenced from the same sample in a study of T cell repertoires in cytomegalovirus infection. TCRdb re-analysed the reads in MiXCR, keeping a single row per CDR3 protein. The repertoire holds fewer than 550,000 distinct CDR3 sequences, with 16% as singletons. Input material: CD8+ T cells from PBMCs. These receptors were taken from a human donor in good health (CMV status not recorded). Some clones in this sample may be carry-over from other donors' samples.

This clonotype has only a few counts. The chain carries TRBV29-1 and TRBJ2-2; 7 positions match TRBD2. Germline lookup yields CDR1 SQVTM and CDR2 ANQGSEA. The CDR3 spans 15 residues. With V trimmed by 4 bases and J by 1 base, 6 bases remained unmatched. The CDR3 nucleotides read TGCAGCGTTGCAGGTGGGACTATGAACACCGGGGAGCTGTTTTTT. Its translation is CSVAGGTMNTGELFF.

With respect to this clonotype: The junction differs from germline at one of its ends, possibly a read error. The chain combines TRBV7-9 with TRBJ2-7; 11 bases map to TRBD2. Germline assignment: CDR1 SEHNR and CDR2 FQNEAQ (reference sequence). CDR3 length equals 14 residues. The CDR3 loop is CTSSLGTSGYEQYF. The CDR3 DNA sequence: TGTACCAGCAGCCTCGGGACTAGCGGATACGAGCAGTACTTC.

This clonotype has just a few counts. The rearrangement uses TRBV28 and TRBJ2-3; 14 positions agree with TRBD2. Per the germline V gene, CDR1 is MDHEN and CDR2 is SYDVKM. This CDR3 spans 16 amino acids. V lost 3 bases and J lost 3; bases outside the gene matches: 2. CDR3 DNA: TGTGCCAGCAGTTTCGGACTAGCGGGAGGTACAGATACGCAGTATTTT. Residues: CASSFGLAGGTDTQYF.

This clonotype was found a few times. The rearrangement joins TRBV10-3 to TRBJ1-1; possible D gene TRBD1, 6 bases. CDR3 size: 14 residues. Trimming stripped 7 bases from V and 2 bases from J, with 14 bases between. Per germline, CDR1 ENHRY and CDR2 SYGVKD. The CDR3 sequence: CAIKSAGVNTEAFF. CDR3 sequence (DNA): TGTGCCATCAAATCGGCAGGGGTAAACACTGAAGCTTTCTTT.

This clonotype has ten or more counts. The chain combines TRBV11-2 with TRBJ2-2; D tentatively fits TRBD1 or TRBD2 (5 bases each). From germline, CDR1 is SGHAT and CDR2 FQNNGV. With 5 bases removed from V and 6 bases from J, the gap between germline ends came to 10 bases. The CDR3 is 13 amino acids. CDR3 sequence (DNA): TGTGCCAGCAGCCCGGGGACCCCCGGGGAGCTGTTTTTT. Translation gives CASSPGTPGELFF. The full variable domain, with the rest looked up from reference TRBV11-2 and TRBJ2-2, is EAGVAQSPRYKIIEKRQSVAFWCNPISGHATLYWYQQILGQGPKLLIQFQNNGVVDDSQLPKDRFSAERLKGVDSTLKIQPAKLEDSAVYLCASSPGTPGELFFGEGSRLTVL.

The chain carries TRBV7-9 and TRBJ1-2; maybe TRBD1 (6 bases). Trimming took off 5 bases at V and 7 bases at J, with 17 bases between the two ends. The CDR3 contains 14 residues. The germline V gene has CDR1 SEHNR and CDR2 FQNEAQ (reference sequence). CDR3 protein: CASSEQLTGAGYTF. CDR3 DNA: TGTGCCAGCAGCGAACAACTGACAGGAGCTGGCTACACCTTC. Variable domain in full (rest from reference TRBV7-9 and TRBJ1-2): DTGVSQNPRHKITKRGQNVTFRCDPISEHNRLYWYRQTLGQGPEFLTYFQNEAQLEKSRLLSDRFSAERPKGSFSTLEIQRTEQGDSAMYLCASSEQLTGAGYTFGSGTRLTVV.

This clonotype was detected a few times. This chain uses TRBV19 with TRBJ1-1; 7 nucleotides match TRBD1. The V and J ends lost 8 bases and 0 bases, in that order; junction bases with no gene match: 15. The CDR3 length is 17 residues. CDR1 is LNHDA, CDR2 SQIVND, per germline (reference sequence). CDR3 sequence (DNA): TGTGCCAGTCTCCCGGGGAGAACAGGGGACATGAACACTGAAGCTTTCTTT. The encoded protein is CASLPGRTGDMNTEAFF.

This clonotype occurred a few times. The V call is TRBV19, the J call TRBJ2-7; 7 positions agree with TRBD2. CDR3 length: 14 residues. Germline V gene data show CDR1 as LNHDA and CDR2 as SQIVND (reference sequence). V was pared by 1 base and J by 4 bases, with 4 bases of the junction left unmatched. In nucleotides, the CDR3 is TGTGCCAGTAGTATAGGCGGGAGTCGGTACGAGCAGTACTTC. It specifies CASSIGGSRYEQYF.

This clonotype has ten or more counts. V usage is TRBV11-2 and J usage is TRBJ1-5; possible D gene TRBD1, 6 bases. This CDR3 is built from 15 residues. The V gene's germline CDR1 is SGHAT and CDR2 FQNNGV. V lost 3 bases to trimming and J lost 5 bases, with 14 bases between them. The CDR3 loop is CASSLGGGGHQPQHF. The CDR3, as DNA: TGTGCCAGCAGCTTGGGGGGGGGCGGCCATCAGCCCCAGCATTTT.

The V call is TRBV28, the J call TRBJ2-1; 7 positions agree with TRBD2. J gave up 4 bases and V 7 bases, and 10 bases lay outside the gene matches. The germline gives CDR1 MDHEN, CDR2 SYDVKM. The CDR3 is made up of 15 amino acids. This chain's CDR3 is CASNKAGRGYNEQFF. In DNA, the CDR3 is TGTGCCAGCAATAAAGCGGGAAGGGGATACAATGAGCAGTTCTTC.

This clonotype was detected many times. The chain recombines TRBV10-1 with TRBJ1-2; D gene unclear. Germline loops: CDR1 WNHNN, CDR2 SYGVQD (reference sequence). Trimming took 0 bases from V and 12 from J, leaving 8 bases between them. The CDR3 is 11 residues long. The CDR3 DNA sequence: TGCGCCAGCAGTGAGTCGGGAAAGGACACCTTC. This translates into CASSESGKDTF.

This clonotype was seen at least ten times. J is TRBJ1-5 and V is TRBV7-8, with D tentatively TRBD1 (5 bases). The CDR3 extends over 13 amino acids. V dropped 5 bases and J dropped 1 base, with 6 bases sitting between them. Germline loops: CDR1 SGHVS, CDR2 FQNEAQ. The CDR3 loop is CASSGGSNQPQHF. As DNA, the CDR3 is TGTGCCAGCAGCGGGGGAAGCAATCAGCCCCAGCATTTT.

CDR3 in DNA: TGTGCCAGCAGCTTAGGGCAGTTTAATTCACCCCTCCACTTT. It is translated as CASSLGQFNSPLHF. The rearrangement uses TRBV7-3 and TRBJ1-6; D not certain. The V gene lost 2 bases and the J gene lost 6 bases, with 8 bases spanning the gap. Per the germline V gene, CDR1 is SGHTA and CDR2 is FQGTGA. The CDR3 extends over 14 amino acids. The full variable domain, completed using reference TRBV7-3 and TRBJ1-6, is GAGVSQTPSNKVTEKGKYVELRCDPISGHTALYWYRQSLGQGPEFLIYFQGTGAADDSGLPNDRFFAVRPEGSVSTLKIQRTERGDSAVYLCASSLGQFNSPLHFGNGTRLTVT.

This clonotype was picked up a small number of times. This rearrangement joins TRBV2 to TRBJ2-3; no firm D call. V was clipped by 6 bases and J by 6 bases, with 7 bases between them. The germline CDR1 and CDR2 sequences are SNHLY and FYNNEI. The CDR3 totals 11 residues. The CDR3 DNA follows: TGTGCCAGCAGATACAGTGATACGCAGTATTTT. This gives the protein CASRYSDTQYF.

This clonotype was recorded many times. V gene TRBV27 combines with J gene TRBJ1-2; no firm D call. CDR1 is MNHEY, CDR2 SMNVEV, per germline (reference sequence). The CDR3 extends over 13 amino acids. V was cut by 4 bases and J by 4 bases, with 10 bases left in between. Written as DNA, the CDR3 is TGTGCCAGCAGTTATGACACGTCCTATGGCTACACCTTC. It is translated as CASSYDTSYGYTF.

This chain links TRBV6-5 with TRBJ2-7; TRBD2 aligns across 8 bases. V lost 4 bases to trimming and J lost 0 bases; unmatched junction nucleotides: 5. The germline V gene encodes CDR1 MNHEY and CDR2 SVGAGI. The CDR3 is made up of 15 amino acids. DNA for the CDR3: TGTGCCAGCAGTTCCCGGGAGGGACGCTCCTACGAGCAGTACTTC. The encoded protein is CASSSREGRSYEQYF.

This chain links TRBV7-3 with TRBJ2-1; TRBD2 aligns across 9 bases. V was clipped by 6 bases and J by 5 bases; unmatched bases: 14. The CDR3 sequence is 17 residues long. Germline assignment: CDR1 SGHTA and CDR2 FQGTGA. The CDR3 protein is CASSPGTSPTGHNEQFF. The CDR3 region has the DNA TGTGCCAGCAGTCCCGGGACTAGCCCAACAGGGCACAATGAGCAGTTCTTC. The whole variable domain, remainder taken from reference TRBV7-3 and TRBJ2-1, is GAGVSQTPSNKVTEKGKYVELRCDPISGHTALYWYRQSLGQGPEFLIYFQGTGAADDSGLPNDRFFAVRPEGSVSTLKIQRTERGDSAVYLCASSPGTSPTGHNEQFFGPGTRLTVL.

This clonotype has only a few counts. This chain joins TRBV27 and TRBJ2-2; D is unresolved. V gave up 0 bases and J gave up 8 bases, with 10 bases separating them. Germline V gene data show CDR1 as MNHEY and CDR2 as SMNVEV (reference sequence). The CDR3 is 14 amino acids. The CDR3 region is CASSLSPPPGELFF. The CDR3 bases are TGTGCCAGCAGTTTATCCCCCCCGCCGGGGGAGCTGTTTTTT.

This clonotype has a count of ten or more. V usage is TRBV7-9 and J usage is TRBJ2-2; the D call may be TRBD1 or TRBD2 (5 bases each). Looked up from germline, CDR1 is SEHNR and CDR2 is FQNEAQ (reference sequence). The CDR3 has 17 amino acids. V was shortened by 5 bases and J by 5 bases, with 21 bases between the two germline ends. Here the CDR3 reads CASSGIAGQGVTGELFF. CDR3 nucleotides: TGTGCCAGCAGCGGGATTGCCGGGCAGGGAGTAACCGGGGAGCTGTTTTTT.

This clonotype showed up just a few times. This chain joins TRBV6-6 and TRBJ1-5; D is unresolved. The CDR3 totals 12 residues. V was clipped by 2 bases and J by 5 bases, with 4 bases between them. CDR1 is MNHNY and CDR2 is SVGAGI in the germline V gene (reference sequence). The DNA of the CDR3 is TGTGCCAGCAGTTACCTAGATCAGCCCCAGCATTTT. It specifies CASSYLDQPQHF.

This chain uses TRBV2 with TRBJ1-2; TRBD1 matches 8 bases. The CDR3 length is 13 residues. Germline V gene sequence: CDR1 SNHLY, CDR2 FYNNEI. This chain's CDR3 is CLIQGGAAYGYTF. DNA of the CDR3: TGTCTGATACAGGGGGGCGCGGCCTATGGCTACACCTTC.

This clonotype was detected a few times. The genes are TRBV2 and TRBJ1-2; D is possibly TRBD1 (5 bases). The CDR3 is made up of 12 amino acids. V was pared by 8 bases and J by 7 bases, with 14 bases between. Per the germline V gene, CDR1 is SNHLY and CDR2 is FYNNEI. The CDR3 DNA reads as TGTGCCAGCGTAACGGGGGTCGGTGGCTACACCTTC. It is translated as CASVTGVGGYTF.

This clonotype has more than one count but fewer than ten. CDR3 DNA: TGTGCCAGCAGCGGCACGACAAACCCTAACTATGGCTACACCTTC. It is translated as CASSGTTNPNYGYTF. The V gene is TRBV9, the J gene TRBJ1-2, with D unclear. This CDR3 comprises 15 residues. Germline V gives CDR1 SGDLS, CDR2 YYNGEE. V dropped 3 bases and J dropped 0 bases, with 12 bases sitting between them.

In regard to this clonotype: This CDR3 fails to terminate in the conserved phenylalanine or tryptophan, so it likely reflects a read error. The chain combines TRBV7-9 with TRBJ2-6; no reliable D call. Per germline, CDR1 SEHNR and CDR2 FQNEAQ (reference sequence). V lost 5 bases to trimming and J lost 2 bases, with 7 bases between them. The CDR3 covers 14 residues. The CDR3 nucleotides read TGTGCCAGCAGCGAGAAAACTGGGGCCAACGTCCTGACTTTA. Amino acids: CASSEKTGANVLTL.

The rearrangement joins TRBV2 to TRBJ1-1; D is perhaps TRBD1 (5 bases). The germline CDR1 and CDR2 sequences are SNHLY and FYNNEI. V lost 3 bases and J 1 base, leaving 9 bases between the germline ends. The CDR3 is 14 amino acids. The CDR3 sequence is CASSDRERNTEAFF. The CDR3 bases are TGTGCCAGCAGTGACAGGGAGAGGAACACTGAAGCTTTCTTT.

This clonotype was seen more than once but under ten times. J is TRBJ2-1 and V is TRBV28; 14 nucleotides align to TRBD2. Unmatched junction bases numbered 10, after V lost 2 bases and J lost 10 bases. Germline CDR1 reads MDHEN; CDR2 reads SYDVKM. The CDR3 has 17 amino acids. CDR3 sequence reads: CASSLSLGTSGRAEQFF. CDR3 nucleotide sequence: TGTGCCAGCAGTTTAAGTCTGGGGACTAGCGGGAGAGCGGAGCAGTTCTTC.